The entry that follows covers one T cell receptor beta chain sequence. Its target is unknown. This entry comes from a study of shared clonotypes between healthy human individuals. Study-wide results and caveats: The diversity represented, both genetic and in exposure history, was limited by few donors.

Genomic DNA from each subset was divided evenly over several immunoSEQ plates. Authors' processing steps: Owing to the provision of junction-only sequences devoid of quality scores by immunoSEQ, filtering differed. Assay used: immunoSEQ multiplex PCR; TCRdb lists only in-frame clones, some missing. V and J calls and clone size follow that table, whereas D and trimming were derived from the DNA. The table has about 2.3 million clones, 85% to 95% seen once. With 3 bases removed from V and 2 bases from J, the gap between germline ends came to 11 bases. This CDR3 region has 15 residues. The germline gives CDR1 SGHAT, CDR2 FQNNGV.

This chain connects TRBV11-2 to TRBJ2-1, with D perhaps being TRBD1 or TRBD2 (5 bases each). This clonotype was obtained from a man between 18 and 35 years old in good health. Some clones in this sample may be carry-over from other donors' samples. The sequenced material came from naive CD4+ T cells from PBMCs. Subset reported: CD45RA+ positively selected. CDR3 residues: CASSFGAAPYNEQFF. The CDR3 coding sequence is TGTGCCAGCAGCTTCGGGGCCGCCCCCTACAATGAGCAGTTCTTC.